This is a list of T cell receptor beta chains from one sample in a study of blood T cell repertoires in COVID-19. Repertoires were generated with immunoSEQ multiplex PCR, while TCRdb's copy carries only in-frame clones and drops some. The sample includes a few hundred thousand clones, roughly 90% of them seen just once. The sequenced sample consisted of PBMCs or T cells enriched from blood (not recorded which). The receptors were gathered from a woman in her 30s who had been exposed to COVID-19. CDR3s include the opening cysteine and the closing phenylalanine or tryptophan. D genes are given only for firm matches. Clone size is stated in some rows and not others, as once, few, many or a class when expanded.

CDR3aa: CASSMSVSTVNEQFF
abundance: once
v_gene: TRBV19
d_gene: -

CDR3aa: CASKGTEEYSNQPQHF
abundance: once
v_gene: TRBV28
d_gene: TRBD1

CDR3aa: CASSPTGNWDTGELFF
abundance: -
v_gene: TRBV7-3
d_gene: -

CDR3aa: CASRTRGGEQYF
abundance: -
v_gene: TRBV19
d_gene: -

CDR3aa: CATSGTGASFF
abundance: -
v_gene: TRBV15
d_gene: TRBD1

CDR3aa: CAIRGGGEATLNYEQYF
abundance: -
v_gene: TRBV10-3
d_gene: -

CDR3aa: CASSERGPGLANTEAFF
abundance: -
v_gene: TRBV10-1
d_gene: -

CDR3aa: CASGLGGSSPLHF
abundance: -
v_gene: TRBV12-5
d_gene: -

CDR3aa: CASSPMGETQYF
abundance: -
v_gene: TRBV7-8
d_gene: -

CDR3aa: CASNLDRVNQPQHF
abundance: -
v_gene: TRBV28
d_gene: TRBD1